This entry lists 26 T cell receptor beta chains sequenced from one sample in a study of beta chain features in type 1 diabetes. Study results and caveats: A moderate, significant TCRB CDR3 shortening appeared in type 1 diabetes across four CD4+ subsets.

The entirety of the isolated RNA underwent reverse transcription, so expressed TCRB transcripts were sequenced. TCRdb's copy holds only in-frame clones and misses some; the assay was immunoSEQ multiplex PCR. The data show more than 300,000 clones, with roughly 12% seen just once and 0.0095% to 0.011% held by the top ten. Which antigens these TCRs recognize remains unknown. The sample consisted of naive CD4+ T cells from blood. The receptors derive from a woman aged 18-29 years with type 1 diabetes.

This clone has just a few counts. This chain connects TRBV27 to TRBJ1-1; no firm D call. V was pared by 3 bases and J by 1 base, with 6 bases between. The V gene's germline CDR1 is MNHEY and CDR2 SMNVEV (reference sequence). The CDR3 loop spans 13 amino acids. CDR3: CASSFQENTEAFF. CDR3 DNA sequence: TGTGCCAGCAGTTTCCAGGAGAACACTGAAGCTTTCTTT.

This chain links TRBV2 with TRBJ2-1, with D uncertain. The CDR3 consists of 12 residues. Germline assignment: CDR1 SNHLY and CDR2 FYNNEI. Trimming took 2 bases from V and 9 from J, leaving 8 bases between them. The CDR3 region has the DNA TGTGCCAGCAGTGAATACAGTGGTGAGCAGTTCTTC. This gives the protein CASSEYSGEQFF.

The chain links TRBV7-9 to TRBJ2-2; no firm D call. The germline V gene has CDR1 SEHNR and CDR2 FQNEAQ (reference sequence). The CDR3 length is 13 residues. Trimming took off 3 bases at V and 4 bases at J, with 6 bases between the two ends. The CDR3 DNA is TGTGCCAGCAGCTTCGCAGGCACCGGGGAGCTGTTTTTT. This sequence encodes CASSFAGTGELFF. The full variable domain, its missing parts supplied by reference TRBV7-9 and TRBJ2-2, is DTGVSQNPRHKITKRGQNVTFRCDPISEHNRLYWYRQTLGQGPEFLTYFQNEAQLEKSRLLSDRFSAERPKGSFSTLEIQRTEQGDSAMYLCASSFAGTGELFFGEGSRLTVL.

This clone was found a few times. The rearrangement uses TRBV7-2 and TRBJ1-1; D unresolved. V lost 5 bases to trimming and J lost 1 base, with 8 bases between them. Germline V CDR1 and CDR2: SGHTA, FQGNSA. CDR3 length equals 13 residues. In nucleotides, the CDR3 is TGTGCCAGCAGCCGTGACAAGAACACTGAAGCTTTCTTT. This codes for CASSRDKNTEAFF.

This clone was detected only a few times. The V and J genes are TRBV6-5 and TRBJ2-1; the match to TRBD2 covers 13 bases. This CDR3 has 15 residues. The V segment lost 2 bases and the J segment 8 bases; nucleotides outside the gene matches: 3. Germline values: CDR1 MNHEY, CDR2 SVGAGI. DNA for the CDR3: TGTGCCAGCAGTTACGGACTAGCGGGGGTGGATGAGCAGTTCTTC. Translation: CASSYGLAGVDEQFF.

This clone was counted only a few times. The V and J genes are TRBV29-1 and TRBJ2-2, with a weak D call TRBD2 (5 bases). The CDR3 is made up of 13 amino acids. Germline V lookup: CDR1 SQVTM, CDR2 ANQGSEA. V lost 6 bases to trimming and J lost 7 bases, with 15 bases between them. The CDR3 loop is CSVVLGWDGELFF. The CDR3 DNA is TGCAGCGTCGTACTAGGTTGGGACGGGGAGCTGTTTTTT.

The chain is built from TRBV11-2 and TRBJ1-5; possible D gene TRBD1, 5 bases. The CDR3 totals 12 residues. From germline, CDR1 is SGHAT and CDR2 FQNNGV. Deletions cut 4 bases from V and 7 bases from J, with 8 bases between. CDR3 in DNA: TGTGCCAGCAGCTCCGGGGGGCAGCCCCAGCATTTT. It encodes CASSSGGQPQHF.

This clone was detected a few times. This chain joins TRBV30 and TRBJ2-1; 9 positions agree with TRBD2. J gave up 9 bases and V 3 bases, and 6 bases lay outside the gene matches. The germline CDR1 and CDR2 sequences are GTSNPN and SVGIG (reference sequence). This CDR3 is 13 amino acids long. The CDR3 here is CAWSSAGGVEQFF. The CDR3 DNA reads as TGTGCCTGGAGCTCAGCGGGAGGAGTTGAGCAGTTCTTC. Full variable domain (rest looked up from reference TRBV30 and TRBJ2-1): SQTIHQWPATLVQPVGSPLSLECTVEGTSNPNLYWYRQAAGRGLQLLFYSVGIGQISSEVPQNLSASRPQDRQFILSSKKLLLSDSGFYLCAWSSAGGVEQFFGPGTRLTVL.

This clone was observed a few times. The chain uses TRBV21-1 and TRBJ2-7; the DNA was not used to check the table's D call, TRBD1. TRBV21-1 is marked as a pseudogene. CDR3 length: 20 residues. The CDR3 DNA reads TGTGCCAGCATCTCTTCAATCGACAGGGCTCAAGAGAAGAATACCTACGAGCAGTACTTC. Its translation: CASISSIDRAQEKNTYEQYF.

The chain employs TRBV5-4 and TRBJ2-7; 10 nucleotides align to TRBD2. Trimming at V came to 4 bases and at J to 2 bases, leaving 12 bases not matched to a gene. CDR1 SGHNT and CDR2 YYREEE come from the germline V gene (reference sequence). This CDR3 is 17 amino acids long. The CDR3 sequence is CASSPTNGLAATYEQYF. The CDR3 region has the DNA TGTGCCAGCAGCCCTACGAATGGACTAGCGGCCACCTACGAGCAGTACTTC.

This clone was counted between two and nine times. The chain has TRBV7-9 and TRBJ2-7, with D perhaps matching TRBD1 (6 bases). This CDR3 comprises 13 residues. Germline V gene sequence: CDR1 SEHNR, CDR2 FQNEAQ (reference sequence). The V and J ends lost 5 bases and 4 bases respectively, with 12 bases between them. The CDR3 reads CASSAGDPYEQYF. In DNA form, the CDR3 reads TGTGCCAGCAGCGCAGGGGACCCATACGAGCAGTACTTC.

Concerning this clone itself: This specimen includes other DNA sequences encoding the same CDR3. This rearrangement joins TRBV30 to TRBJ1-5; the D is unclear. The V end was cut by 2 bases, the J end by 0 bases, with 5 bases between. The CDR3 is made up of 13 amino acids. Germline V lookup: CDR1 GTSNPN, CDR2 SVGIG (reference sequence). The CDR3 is CAWSRGSNQPQHF. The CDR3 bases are TGTGCCTGGAGTCGCGGTAGCAATCAGCCCCAGCATTTT.

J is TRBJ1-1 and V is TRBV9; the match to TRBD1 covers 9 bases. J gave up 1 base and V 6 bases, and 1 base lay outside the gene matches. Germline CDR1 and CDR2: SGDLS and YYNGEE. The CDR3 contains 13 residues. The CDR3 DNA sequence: TGTGCCAGCAAGGGACAGGGGAACACTGAAGCTTTCTTT. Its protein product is CASKGQGNTEAFF.

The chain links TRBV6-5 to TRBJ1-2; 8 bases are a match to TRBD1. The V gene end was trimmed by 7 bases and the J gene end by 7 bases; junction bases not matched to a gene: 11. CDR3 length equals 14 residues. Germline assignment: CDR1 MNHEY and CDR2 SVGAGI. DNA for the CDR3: TGTGCCAGCACATCCTTCGGACAGGGTGGTGGCTACACCTTC. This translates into CASTSFGQGGGYTF.

Written as DNA, the CDR3 is TGCGCCGACCTGGGGGAGGGCGAGGAGACCCAGTACTTC. This sequence encodes CADLGEGEETQYF. The rearrangement uses TRBV4-3 and TRBJ2-5, with 7 positions matching TRBD2. The germline V gene encodes CDR1 LGHNA and CDR2 YSLEER. This CDR3 region has 13 residues. J was trimmed by 5 bases and V by 11 bases; bases with no gene match: 11.

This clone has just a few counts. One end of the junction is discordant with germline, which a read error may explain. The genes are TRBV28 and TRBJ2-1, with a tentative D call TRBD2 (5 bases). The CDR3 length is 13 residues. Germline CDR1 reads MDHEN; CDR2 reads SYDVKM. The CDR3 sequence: CASRFIGNNEQFF. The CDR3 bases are TGTGCCAGCCGTTTCATCGGGAACAATGAGCAGTTCTTC.

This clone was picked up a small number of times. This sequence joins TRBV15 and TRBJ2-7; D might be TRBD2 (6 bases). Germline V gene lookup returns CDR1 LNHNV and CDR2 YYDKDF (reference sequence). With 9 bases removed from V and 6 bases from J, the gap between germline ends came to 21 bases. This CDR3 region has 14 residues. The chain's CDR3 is CATEPGLRTGEQYF. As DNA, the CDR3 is TGTGCCACTGAACCGGGACTCCGGACCGGCGAGCAGTACTTC.

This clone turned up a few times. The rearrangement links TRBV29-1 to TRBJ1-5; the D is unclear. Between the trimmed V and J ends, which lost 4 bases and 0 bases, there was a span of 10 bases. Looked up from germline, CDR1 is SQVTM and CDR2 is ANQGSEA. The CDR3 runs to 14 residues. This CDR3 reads CSVVSTDSNQPQHF. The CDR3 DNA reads TGCAGCGTTGTGTCAACAGATAGCAATCAGCCCCAGCATTTT.

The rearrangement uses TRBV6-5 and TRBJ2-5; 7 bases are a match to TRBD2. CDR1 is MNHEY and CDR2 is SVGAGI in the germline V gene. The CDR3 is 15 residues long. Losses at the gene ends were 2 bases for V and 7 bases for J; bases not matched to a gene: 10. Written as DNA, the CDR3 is TGTGCCAGCAGTTACAGCGAGGCTCGGGGGGTGACCCAGTACTTC. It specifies CASSYSEARGVTQYF.

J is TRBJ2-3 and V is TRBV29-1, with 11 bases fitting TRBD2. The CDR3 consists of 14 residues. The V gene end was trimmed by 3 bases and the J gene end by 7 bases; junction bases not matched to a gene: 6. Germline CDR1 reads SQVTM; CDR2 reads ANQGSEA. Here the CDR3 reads CSVDLTSGSNTQYF. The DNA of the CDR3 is TGCAGCGTTGATCTTACTAGCGGGAGCAATACGCAGTATTTT.

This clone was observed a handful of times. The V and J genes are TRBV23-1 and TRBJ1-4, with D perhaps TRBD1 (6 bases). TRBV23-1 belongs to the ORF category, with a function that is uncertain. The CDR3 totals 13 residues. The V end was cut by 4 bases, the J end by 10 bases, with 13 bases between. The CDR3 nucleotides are TGCGCCAGCAGTCTACAGGCCAGGGGAAAACTGTTTTTT. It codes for CASSLQARGKLFF.

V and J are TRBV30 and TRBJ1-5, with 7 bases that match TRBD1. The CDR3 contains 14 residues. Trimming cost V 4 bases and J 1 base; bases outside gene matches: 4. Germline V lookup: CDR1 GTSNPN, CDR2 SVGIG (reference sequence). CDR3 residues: CAWKGAGSNQPQHF. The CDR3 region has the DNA TGTGCCTGGAAGGGGGCTGGAAGCAATCAGCCCCAGCATTTT.

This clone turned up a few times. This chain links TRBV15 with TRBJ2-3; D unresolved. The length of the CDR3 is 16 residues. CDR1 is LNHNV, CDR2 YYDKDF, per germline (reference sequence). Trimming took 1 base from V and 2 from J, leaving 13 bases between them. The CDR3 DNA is TGTGCCACCAGCAGAGGAGTAACAGCCCTCACAGATACGCAGTATTTT. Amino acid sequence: CATSRGVTALTDTQYF. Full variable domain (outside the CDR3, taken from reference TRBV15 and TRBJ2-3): DAMVIQNPRYQVTQFGKPVTLSCSQTLNHNVMYWYQQKSSQAPKLLFHYYDKDFNNEADTPDNFQSRRPNTSFCFLDIRSPGLGDTAMYLCATSRGVTALTDTQYFGPGTRLTVL.

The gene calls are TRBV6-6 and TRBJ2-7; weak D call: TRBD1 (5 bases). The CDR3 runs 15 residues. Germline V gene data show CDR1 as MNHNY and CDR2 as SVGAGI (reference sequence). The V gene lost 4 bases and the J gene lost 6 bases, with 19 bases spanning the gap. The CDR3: CASSWSIQGTGEQYF. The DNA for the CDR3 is TGTGCCAGCAGTTGGTCTATTCAGGGAACCGGCGAGCAGTACTTC.

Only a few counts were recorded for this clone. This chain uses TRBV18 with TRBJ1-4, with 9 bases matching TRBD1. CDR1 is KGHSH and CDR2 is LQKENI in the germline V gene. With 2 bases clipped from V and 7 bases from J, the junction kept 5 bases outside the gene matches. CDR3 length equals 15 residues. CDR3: CASSPRTGDREKLFF. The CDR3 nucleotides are TGTGCCAGCTCACCAAGGACAGGGGACCGTGAAAAACTGTTTTTT.

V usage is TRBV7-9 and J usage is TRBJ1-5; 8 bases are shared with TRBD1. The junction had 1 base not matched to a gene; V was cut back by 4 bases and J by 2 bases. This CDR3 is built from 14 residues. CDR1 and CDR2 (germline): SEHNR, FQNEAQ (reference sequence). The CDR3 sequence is CASSSDRGNQPQHF. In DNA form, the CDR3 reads TGTGCCAGCAGCTCGGACAGGGGCAATCAGCCCCAGCATTTT.